The 8 T cell receptor beta chains below all came from one sample that was sequenced in a study of glioma-infiltrating T cells. Amplification of TCR alpha and beta CDR3 regions from RNA used iRepertoire nested multiplex PCR. TCRdb reprocessed the multiplex PCR reads via MiXCR and lists one record per CDR3 protein. The repertoire holds 300,000 to 400,000 distinct CDR3 sequences, with approximately 42% as singletons. Sequencing input: glioma tissue, nonneoplastic brain tissue, or PBMCs (not recorded which). The source is a human donor with low-grade glioma or glioblastoma, undergoing nonglioma brain surgery, or in good health (not recorded which).

V gene TRBV12-3 or TRBV12-4 combines with J gene TRBJ2-3, with D unresolved. The CDR3 is 16 amino acids. V was cut by 6 bases and J by 2 bases, with 18 bases left in between. CDR3 protein: CASSWKSTWPTDTQYF. The CDR3, as DNA: TGTGCCAGCAGCTGGAAATCAACCTGGCCCACAGATACGCAGTATTTT.

In the case of this clonotype: A clone one base away is much larger, so this may be a read error. V and J are TRBV4-1 and TRBJ1-3, with D tentatively TRBD1 (6 bases). This CDR3 contains 17 residues. Per the germline V gene, CDR1 is MGHRA and CDR2 is YSYEKL. Trimming left V 0 bases short and J 0 bases short, with 12 bases between. CDR3 coding DNA: TGCGCCAGCAGCCAAGACCCCGGGACATTCTCTGGAAACACCATATATTTT. Its protein product is CASSQDPGTFSGNTIYF.

This clonotype occurred a few times. This chain links TRBV14 with TRBJ2-7; a possible D gene is TRBD2 (6 bases). V was shortened by 4 bases and J by 0 bases, with 16 bases between the two germline ends. Germline loops: CDR1 SGHDN, CDR2 FVKESK. The CDR3 has 16 residues. DNA for the CDR3: TGTGCCAGCAGCCCATACCGGGAGTTTAGCTCCTACGAGCAGTACTTC. This encodes CASSPYREFSSYEQYF.

This clonotype was seen repeatedly, ten times or more. CDR3 sequence reads: CASSSHTDRTSYEQYF. In DNA, the CDR3 is TGTGCCAGCAGTTCACACACCGACAGGACCTCCTACGAGCAGTACTTC. V is TRBV6-1 and J is TRBJ2-7, with D possibly TRBD1 on 6 matching bases. Trimming stripped 5 bases from V and 0 bases from J, with 17 bases between. CDR3 length: 16 amino acids. Per germline, CDR1 MNHNS and CDR2 SASEGT.

This clonotype occurred a few times. The rearrangement joins TRBV6-2 or TRBV6-3 to TRBJ2-7, with a weak D call TRBD1 (6 bases). Per the germline V gene, CDR1 is MNHEY and CDR2 is SVGEGT. The CDR3 contains 14 residues. Trimming cost V 7 bases and J 0 bases, with 13 bases left between them. The CDR3 loop is CASTPQGSSYEQYF. DNA of the CDR3: TGTGCCAGCACACCACAGGGCAGCTCCTACGAGCAGTACTTC.

V is TRBV15 and J is TRBJ1-2, with D possibly being TRBD1 (6 bases). The V gene's germline CDR1 is LNHNV and CDR2 YYDKDF (reference sequence). V gave up 1 base and J gave up 4 bases, with 25 bases separating them. CDR3 length equals 19 residues. CDR3 DNA sequence: TGTGCCACCAGCAGAGGCTTCTCATACCGGGACAAGGTCGGCTATGGCTACACCTTC. Its protein product is CATSRGFSYRDKVGYGYTF.

This clonotype was seen a few times. V and J are TRBV7-2 and TRBJ2-1; D possibly corresponds to TRBD2 (5 bases). This CDR3 has 15 amino acids. V lost 0 bases to trimming and J lost 3 bases, with 9 bases between them. Germline V gives CDR1 SGHTA, CDR2 FQGNSA. As DNA, the CDR3 is TGTGCCAGCAGCTTAGCAAGCGGCGTCTACAATGAGCAGTTCTTC. Translating gives CASSLASGVYNEQFF. Full variable domain (remainder filled in from reference TRBV7-2 and TRBJ2-1): GAGVSQSPSNKVTEKGKDVELRCDPISGHTALYWYRQSLGQGLEFLIYFQGNSAPDKSGLPSDRFSAERTGGSVSTLTIQRTQQEDSAVYLCASSLASGVYNEQFFGPGTRLTVL.

The rearrangement joins TRBV7-3 to TRBJ2-1, with a tentative D call TRBD2 (5 bases). This CDR3 is built from 15 residues. Germline CDR1 SGHTA, CDR2 FQGTGA. The V end was cut by 5 bases, the J end by 2 bases, with 13 bases between. The DNA for the CDR3 is TGTGCCAGCAGCGCGCGGACTTCCCCCTACAATGAGCAGTTCTTC. As protein: CASSARTSPYNEQFF. The complete variable domain, with remaining parts taken from reference TRBV7-3 and TRBJ2-1, reads GAGVSQTPSNKVTEKGKYVELRCDPISGHTALYWYRQSLGQGPEFLIYFQGTGAADDSGLPNDRFFAVRPEGSVSTLKIQRTERGDSAVYLCASSARTSPYNEQFFGPGTRLTVL.